Here is one T cell receptor beta chain with its context. This sample was included in a study of PD-L1 blockade in urothelial cancer. Data came from immunoSEQ multiplex PCR; TCRdb stores just in-frame clones and leaves some out. The data contain 100,000 or so clones, 90% to 95% of them singletons. The CDR3 has 19 residues. The V gene's germline CDR1 is SGHDT and CDR2 YYEEEE. Deletions cut 0 bases from V and 1 base from J, with 20 bases between. The V and J genes are TRBV5-6 and TRBJ1-5; D is undetermined. The receptor's source is a woman aged 80 or over with urothelial cancer. This specimen consisted of PBMCs, obtained around atezolizumab (anti-PD-L1) treatment. CDR3 protein: CASSLGGGAGPPSNQPQHF. CDR3 nucleotides: TGTGCCAGCAGCTTGGGAGGTGGTGCGGGCCCCCCGAGCAATCAGCCCCAGCATTTT. The variable domain in full, completed from reference TRBV5-6 and TRBJ1-5, reads DAGVTQSPTHLIKTRGQQVTLRCSPKSGHDTVSWYQQALGQGPQFIFQYYEEEERQRGNFPDRFSGHQFPNYSSELNVNALLLGDSALYLCASSLGGGAGPPSNQPQHFGDGTRLSIL.